These 10 T cell receptor beta chains originate from one sample sequenced in a study of blood T cell repertoires in COVID-19. The repertoire was sequenced with immunoSEQ multiplex PCR; TCRdb's copy has only in-frame clones and lacks some. The sample contains 200,000 to 300,000 clones, 70% to 85% of which appear only once. Input material: peripheral blood. The receptors originated from a woman at least 80 years old with acute or convalescent COVID-19.

CDR3 region: CASSQFTADSYNSPLHF. The DNA of the CDR3 is TGCGCCAGCAGCCAATTTACAGCCGACTCCTATAATTCACCCCTCCACTTT. The V call is TRBV4-1, the J call TRBJ1-6; unclear D gene. The CDR3 has 17 residues. CDR1 and CDR2 from the germline V gene are MGHRA and YSYEKL. Trimming pared 2 bases from V and 0 bases from J, leaving 11 bases between.

The rearrangement uses TRBV9 and TRBJ2-5; D call uncertain. Germline loops: CDR1 SGDLS, CDR2 YYNGEE. Trimming pared 4 bases from V and 2 bases from J, leaving 9 bases between. The CDR3 runs 13 residues. The CDR3 protein is CASSSPLQETQYF. The CDR3 nucleotides read TGTGCCAGCAGCTCCCCGTTGCAAGAGACCCAGTACTTC.

The chain carries TRBV6-2 or TRBV6-3 and TRBJ2-2; weak D call: TRBD2 (5 bases). The V gene lost 5 bases and the J gene lost 1 base, with 8 bases spanning the gap. Germline lookup yields CDR1 MNHEY and CDR2 SVGEGT. The CDR3 is 14 amino acids. The CDR3 loop is CASSHRGNTGELFF. As DNA, the CDR3 is TGTGCCAGCAGTCATCGGGGGAACACCGGGGAGCTGTTTTTT.

The chain combines TRBV14 with TRBJ2-3, with 10 bases fitting TRBD2. J lost 4 bases, V lost 6 bases, and 4 bases had no gene match. The germline V gene encodes CDR1 SGHDN and CDR2 FVKESK. The CDR3 has 14 residues. The CDR3 DNA follows: TGTGCCAGCAGGCCCGGACTAGCGGCAGATACGCAGTATTTT. Its translation: CASRPGLAADTQYF.

The count of this clone is one. The genes are TRBV27 and TRBJ1-1, with TRBD1 matching 10 bases. The CDR3 is 17 residues long. CDR1 MNHEY and CDR2 SMNVEV come from the germline V gene (reference sequence). Trimming took 6 bases from V and 0 from J; bases not matched to a gene: 10. CDR3 protein: CASRHRQGAVMNTEAFF. The CDR3 DNA is TGTGCCAGCAGACATAGACAGGGGGCGGTCATGAACACTGAAGCTTTCTTT.

The genes are TRBV30 and TRBJ1-6, with D unclear. The CDR3 sequence is 13 residues long. V was trimmed by 5 bases and J by 4 bases, leaving 9 bases between them. Germline V gene lookup returns CDR1 GTSNPN and CDR2 SVGIG (reference sequence). The CDR3, as DNA: TGTGCCTGGGCTGGGGAGTATAATTCACCCCTCCACTTT. It is translated as CAWAGEYNSPLHF.

J is TRBJ1-2 and V is TRBV28; 8 bases match TRBD1. Germline V gives CDR1 MDHEN, CDR2 SYDVKM. This CDR3 has 17 amino acids. J gave up 2 bases and V 5 bases, and 13 bases lay outside the gene matches. CDR3 in amino acids: CASSRTLRTGLNYGYTF. The CDR3 DNA is TGTGCCAGCAGTAGAACCCTTCGGACAGGGTTAAACTATGGCTACACCTTC.

This clone was seen a single time. The chain has TRBV28 and TRBJ2-3; 10 nucleotides align to TRBD2. The germline V gene encodes CDR1 MDHEN and CDR2 SYDVKM. Trimming took 6 bases from V and 0 from J; bases not matched to a gene: 0. There are 14 residues in the CDR3. The CDR3 nucleotides read TGTGCCAGCAGGACTAGCGGGAGCACAGATACGCAGTATTTT. It specifies CASRTSGSTDTQYF.

The V call is TRBV6-2 or TRBV6-3, the J call TRBJ1-1; TRBD1 aligns across 7 bases. The V segment lost 4 bases and the J segment 2 bases; nucleotides outside the gene matches: 4. Germline V gene sequence: CDR1 MNHEY, CDR2 SVGEGT. This CDR3 comprises 14 residues. CDR3: CASSSGQLNTEAFF. CDR3 sequence (DNA): TGTGCCAGCAGTTCGGGACAGCTAAACACTGAAGCTTTCTTT.

The J gene is TRBJ1-6, the V gene TRBV4-2; maybe TRBD1 (5 bases). CDR1 is LGHNA and CDR2 is YNFKEQ in the germline V gene. This CDR3 spans 14 amino acids. V was clipped by 2 bases and J by 5 bases, with 7 bases between them. CDR3 residues: CASSQLQDNSPLHF. CDR3 DNA: TGTGCCAGCAGCCAATTACAGGATAATTCACCCCTCCACTTT.